This is a list of T cell receptor beta chains from one sample in a study of human T cells and chemical hapten exposure. TCRdb itself ran the RACE reads through MiXCR, one entry per CDR3 protein. The table records approximately 100,000 distinct CDR3 sequences, about 10% of them present only once. The starting material was whole blood, obtained in connection with sensitization to the hapten diphenylcyclopropenone (DPC). The receptors derive from a middle-aged woman with alopecia areata. Some clones in this sample may be carry-over from other donors' samples. Both conserved end residues are part of each CDR3. The order of the fields is D gene, J gene, clone size, V gene, CDR3 protein, CDR3 DNA. The D gene is left open where the match is weak. Expanded clones are given a class, and other clones once, few, many or no size at all.

d_call: NA
j_call: TRBJ2-5
clone_size: many
v_call: TRBV5-1
cdr3_aa: CASSFPSRVETQYF
cdr3_nt: TGCGCCAGCAGCTTCCCCTCCAGGGTGGAGACCCAGTACTTC

d_call: NA
j_call: TRBJ1-2
clone_size: NA
v_call: TRBV10-3
cdr3_aa: CAISEPRAGTREFSYGYTF
cdr3_nt: TGTGCCATCAGTGAGCCCCGGGCAGGGACCAGGGAATTTAGCTATGGCTACACCTTC

d_call: NA
j_call: TRBJ2-7
clone_size: few
v_call: TRBV5-1
cdr3_aa: CASSLEGSPYEQYF
cdr3_nt: TGCGCCAGCAGCTTGGAAGGCAGCCCCTACGAGCAGTACTTC

d_call: NA
j_call: TRBJ1-2
clone_size: NA
v_call: TRBV29-1
cdr3_aa: CSVGPRQNYGYAF
cdr3_nt: TGCAGCGTTGGGCCACGGCAAAACTATGGCTACGCCTTC

d_call: TRBD2
j_call: TRBJ2-3
clone_size: few
v_call: TRBV2
cdr3_aa: CASSEIAGAVDTQYF
cdr3_nt: TGTGCCAGCAGTGAGATAGCGGGGGCGGTGGATACGCAGTATTTT

d_call: NA
j_call: TRBJ1-4
clone_size: NA
v_call: TRBV7-9
cdr3_aa: CASSIGLDGEKLFF
cdr3_nt: TGTGCCAGCAGCATAGGACTTGATGGGGAAAAACTGTTTTTT

d_call: NA
j_call: TRBJ1-4
clone_size: many
v_call: TRBV28
cdr3_aa: CASSPTPGWEKLFF
cdr3_nt: TGTGCCAGCAGTCCTACTCCGGGGTGGGAAAAACTGTTTTTT

d_call: NA
j_call: TRBJ2-7
clone_size: NA
v_call: TRBV18
cdr3_aa: CASSGGTGSRSYEQYF
cdr3_nt: TGTGCCAGCTCGGGAGGAACAGGGTCGCGTTCCTACGAGCAGTACTTC

d_call: TRBD2
j_call: TRBJ2-2
clone_size: many
v_call: TRBV4-1
cdr3_aa: CASSQDLRLAGASTGELFF
cdr3_nt: TGCGCCAGCAGCCAAGATTTACGGCTAGCGGGAGCGTCCACCGGGGAGCTGTTTTTT

d_call: NA
j_call: TRBJ2-7
clone_size: many
v_call: TRBV20-1
cdr3_aa: CSARTPSEQYF
cdr3_nt: TGCAGTGCTAGAACGCCCTCCGAGCAGTACTTC

d_call: TRBD1
j_call: TRBJ2-7
clone_size: NA
v_call: TRBV25-1
cdr3_aa: CASKQGERHEQYF
cdr3_nt: TGTGCCAGCAAGCAGGGGGAGCGGCACGAGCAGTACTTC

d_call: NA
j_call: TRBJ2-7
clone_size: NA
v_call: TRBV5-1
cdr3_aa: CASSLDTSSYEQYF
cdr3_nt: TGCGCCAGCAGCTTGGACACCAGCTCCTACGAGCAGTACTTC

d_call: NA
j_call: TRBJ1-3
clone_size: many
v_call: TRBV4-1
cdr3_aa: CASSQDRGVRGNTIYF
cdr3_nt: TGCGCCAGCAGCCAAGATCGAGGGGTTAGAGGAAACACCATATATTTT

d_call: TRBD1
j_call: TRBJ1-2
clone_size: few
v_call: TRBV3-1
cdr3_aa: CASSQKGTADYGYTF
cdr3_nt: TGTGCCAGCAGCCAAAAGGGGACAGCCGACTATGGCTACACCTTC

d_call: NA
j_call: TRBJ2-4
clone_size: many
v_call: TRBV28
cdr3_aa: CASIPGGSAKNIQYF
cdr3_nt: TGTGCCAGCATTCCTGGGGGCTCAGCCAAAAACATTCAGTACTTC

d_call: NA
j_call: TRBJ2-2
clone_size: NA
v_call: TRBV11-2
cdr3_aa: CASSLRRVNTGELFF
cdr3_nt: TGTGCCAGCAGCTTAAGGCGGGTCAACACCGGGGAGCTGTTTTTT

d_call: NA
j_call: TRBJ2-7
clone_size: NA
v_call: TRBV19
cdr3_aa: CASSIWKGGDEQYF
cdr3_nt: TGTGCCAGTAGTATATGGAAAGGAGGGGACGAGCAGTACTTC

d_call: TRBD1
j_call: TRBJ1-1
clone_size: many
v_call: TRBV7-9
cdr3_aa: CASSPGQGDTEAFF
cdr3_nt: TGTGCCAGCAGCCCGGGACAGGGCGACACTGAAGCTTTCTTT

d_call: NA
j_call: TRBJ2-6
clone_size: few
v_call: TRBV7-2
cdr3_aa: CASSPGLSGANVLTF
cdr3_nt: TGTGCCAGCAGCCCTGGACTCTCTGGGGCCAACGTCCTGACTTTC

d_call: TRBD2
j_call: TRBJ2-1
clone_size: many
v_call: TRBV5-1
cdr3_aa: CASSLDGTSYNEQFF
cdr3_nt: TGCGCCAGCAGCTTGGATGGGACTAGCTACAATGAGCAGTTCTTC

d_call: TRBD2
j_call: TRBJ2-1
clone_size: NA
v_call: TRBV4-2
cdr3_aa: CASSQVELAGLSYNEQFF
cdr3_nt: TGTGCCAGCAGCCAAGTCGAATTAGCGGGACTATCCTACAATGAGCAGTTCTTC

d_call: NA
j_call: TRBJ1-4
clone_size: NA
v_call: TRBV6-2/TRBV6-3
cdr3_aa: CASSYISRGNNEKLFF
cdr3_nt: TGTGCCAGCAGTTATATTTCTCGGGGAAATAATGAAAAACTGTTTTTT

d_call: TRBD1
j_call: TRBJ1-5
clone_size: many
v_call: TRBV4-3
cdr3_aa: CASSQEAKGASQPQHF
cdr3_nt: TGCGCCAGCAGCCAAGAGGCTAAGGGGGCAAGTCAGCCCCAGCATTTT

d_call: TRBD2
j_call: TRBJ2-1
clone_size: few
v_call: TRBV3-1
cdr3_aa: CASSQYSGRDNEQFF
cdr3_nt: TGTGCCAGCAGCCAATACAGCGGGAGGGACAATGAGCAGTTCTTC

d_call: NA
j_call: TRBJ2-4
clone_size: once
v_call: TRBV7-9
cdr3_aa: CASSLGPPLPDIQYF
cdr3_nt: TGTGCCAGCAGCCTTGGGCCCCCTCTCCCGGACATTCAGTACTTC

d_call: NA
j_call: TRBJ1-6
clone_size: many
v_call: TRBV10-3
cdr3_aa: CAISSGGPGVNSPLHF
cdr3_nt: TGTGCCATCAGTTCCGGAGGCCCGGGGGTGAATTCACCCCTCCACTTT

d_call: NA
j_call: TRBJ2-1
clone_size: few
v_call: TRBV4-3
cdr3_aa: CASSQDRSGKSYNEQFF
cdr3_nt: TGCGCCAGCAGCCAAGATCGGTCGGGAAAATCCTACAATGAGCAGTTCTTC